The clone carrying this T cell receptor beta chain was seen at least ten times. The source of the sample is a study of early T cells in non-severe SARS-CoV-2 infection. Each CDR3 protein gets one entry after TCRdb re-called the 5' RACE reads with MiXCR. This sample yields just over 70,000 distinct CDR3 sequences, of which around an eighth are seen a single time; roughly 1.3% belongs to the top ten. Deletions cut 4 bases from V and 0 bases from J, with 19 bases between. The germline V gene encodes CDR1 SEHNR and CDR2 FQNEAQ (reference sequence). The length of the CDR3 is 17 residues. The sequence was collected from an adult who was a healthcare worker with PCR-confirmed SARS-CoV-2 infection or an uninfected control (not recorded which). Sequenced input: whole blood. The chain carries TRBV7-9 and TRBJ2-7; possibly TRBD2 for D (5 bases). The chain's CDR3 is CASSSSSWPGSSYEQYF. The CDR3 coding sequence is TGTGCCAGCAGCTCGTCCTCATGGCCGGGAAGCTCCTACGAGCAGTACTTC.